Sequencing of this TCR beta chain was carried out in a study of monozygotic twins with inflammatory bowel disease. Regarding the study as a whole: Twins with IBD had fewer clonotypes in common with others than healthy twins, particularly during disease activity.

A 2.5 ml blood sample was drawn per donor. TCRdb reanalyzed the 5' RACE reads and collapses them to one entry per CDR3 protein, without DNA. The ten top clones account for 7.7%, within a sample of approximately 210,000 distinct CDR3 sequences. As concerns this clonotype: Its antigen is still unknown.

The CDR3 runs to 17 residues. Germline-derived CDR1 and CDR2 are SEHNR and FQNEAQ (reference sequence). The rearrangement uses TRBV7-9 and TRBJ1-2; checking the TCRdb D call of TRBD1 is not possible without DNA. Material: blood. The receptor comes from a human donor with ulcerative colitis or Crohn's disease, or a healthy co-twin of an affected twin (not recorded which). CDR3 loop: CASSSTGDRGLNYGYTF.